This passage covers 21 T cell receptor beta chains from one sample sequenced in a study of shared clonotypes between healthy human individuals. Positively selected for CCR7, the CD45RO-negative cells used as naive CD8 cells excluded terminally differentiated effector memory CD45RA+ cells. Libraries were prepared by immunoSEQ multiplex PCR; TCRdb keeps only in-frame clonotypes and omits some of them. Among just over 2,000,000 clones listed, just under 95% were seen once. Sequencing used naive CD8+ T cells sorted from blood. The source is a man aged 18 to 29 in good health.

The CDR3 loop is CASSSWMRTGLYEQYF. The CDR3 nucleotides are TGTGCCAGCAGCTCTTGGATGAGGACAGGGCTATACGAGCAGTACTTC. J is TRBJ2-7 and V is TRBV5-6; 8 bases agree with TRBD1. Germline V CDR1 and CDR2: SGHDT, YYEEEE. The V gene end was trimmed by 3 bases and the J gene end by 4 bases; junction bases not matched to a gene: 12. This CDR3 is built from 16 residues.

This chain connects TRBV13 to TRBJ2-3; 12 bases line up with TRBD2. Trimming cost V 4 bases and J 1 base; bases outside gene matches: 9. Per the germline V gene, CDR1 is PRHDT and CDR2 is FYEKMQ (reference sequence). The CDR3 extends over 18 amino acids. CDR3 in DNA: TGTGCCAGCAGCTCCGGGACTAGCGGGCCCATGGGCACAGATACGCAGTATTTT. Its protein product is CASSSGTSGPMGTDTQYF.

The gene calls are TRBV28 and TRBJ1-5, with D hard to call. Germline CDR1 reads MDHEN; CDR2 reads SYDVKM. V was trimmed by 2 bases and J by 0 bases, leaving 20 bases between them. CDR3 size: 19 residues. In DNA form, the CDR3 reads TGTGCCAGCAGTTTAGCGGTTCCAAGTTACACGTATAGCAATCAGCCCCAGCATTTT. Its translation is CASSLAVPSYTYSNQPQHF.

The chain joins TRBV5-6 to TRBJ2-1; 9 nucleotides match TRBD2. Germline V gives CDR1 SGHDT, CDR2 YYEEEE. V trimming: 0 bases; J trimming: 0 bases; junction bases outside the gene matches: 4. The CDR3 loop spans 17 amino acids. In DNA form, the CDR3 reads TGTGCCAGCAGCTTGGATAGCGGGGGCAGCTCCTACAATGAGCAGTTCTTC. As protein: CASSLDSGGSSYNEQFF.

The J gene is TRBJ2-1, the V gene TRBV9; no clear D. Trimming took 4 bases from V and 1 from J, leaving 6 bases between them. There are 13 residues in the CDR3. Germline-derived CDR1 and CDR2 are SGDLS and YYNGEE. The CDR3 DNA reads TGTGCCAGCAGCTTCGGATCCTACAATGAGCAGTTCTTC. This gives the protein CASSFGSYNEQFF.

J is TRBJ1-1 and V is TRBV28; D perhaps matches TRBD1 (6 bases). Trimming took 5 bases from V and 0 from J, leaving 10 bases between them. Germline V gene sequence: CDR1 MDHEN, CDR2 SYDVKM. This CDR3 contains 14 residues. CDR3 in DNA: TGTGCCAGCAGTGCGGGACAAATGAACACTGAAGCTTTCTTT. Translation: CASSAGQMNTEAFF.

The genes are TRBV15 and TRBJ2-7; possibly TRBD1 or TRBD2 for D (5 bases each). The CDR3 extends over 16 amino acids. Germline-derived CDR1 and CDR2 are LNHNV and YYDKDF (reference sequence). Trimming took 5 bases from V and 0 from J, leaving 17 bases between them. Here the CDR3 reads CATSGRLGATSYEQYF. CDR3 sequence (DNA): TGTGCCACCAGCGGCCGCCTCGGGGCAACCTCCTACGAGCAGTACTTC.

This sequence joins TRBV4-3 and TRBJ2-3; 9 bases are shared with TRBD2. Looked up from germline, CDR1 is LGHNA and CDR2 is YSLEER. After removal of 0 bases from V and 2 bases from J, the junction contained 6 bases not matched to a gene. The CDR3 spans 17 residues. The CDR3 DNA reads TGCGCCAGCAGCCAAGAGATGGCTAGCGGGAACACAGATACGCAGTATTTT. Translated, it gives CASSQEMASGNTDTQYF.

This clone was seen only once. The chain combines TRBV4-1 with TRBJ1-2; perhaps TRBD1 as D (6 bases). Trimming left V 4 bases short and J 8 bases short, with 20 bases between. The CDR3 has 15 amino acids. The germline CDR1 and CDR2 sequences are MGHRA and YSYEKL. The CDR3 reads CASSPEQGAAGGYTF. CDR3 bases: TGCGCCAGCAGCCCCGAACAGGGTGCAGCGGGGGGCTACACCTTC.

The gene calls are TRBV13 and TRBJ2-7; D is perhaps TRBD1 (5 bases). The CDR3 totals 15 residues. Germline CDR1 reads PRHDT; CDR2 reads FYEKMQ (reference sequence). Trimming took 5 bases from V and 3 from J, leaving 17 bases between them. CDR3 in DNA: TGTGCCAGCAGCCCCCCGGAAGGGGCGTACTACGAGCAGTACTTC. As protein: CASSPPEGAYYEQYF.

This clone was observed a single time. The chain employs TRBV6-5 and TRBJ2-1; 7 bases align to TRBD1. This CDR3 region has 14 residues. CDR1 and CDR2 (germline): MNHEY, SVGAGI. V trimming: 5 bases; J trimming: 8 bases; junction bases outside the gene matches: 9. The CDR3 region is CASSPGGVVDEQFF. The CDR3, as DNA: TGTGCCAGCAGTCCAGGGGGAGTAGTCGATGAGCAGTTCTTC.

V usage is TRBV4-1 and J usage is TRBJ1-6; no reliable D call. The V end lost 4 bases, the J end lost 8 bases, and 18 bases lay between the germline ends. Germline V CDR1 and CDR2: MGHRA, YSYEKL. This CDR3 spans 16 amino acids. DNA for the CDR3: TGCGCCAGCAGCCCAGACCTTCGGACCGAGGATTCACCCCTCCACTTT. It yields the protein CASSPDLRTEDSPLHF.

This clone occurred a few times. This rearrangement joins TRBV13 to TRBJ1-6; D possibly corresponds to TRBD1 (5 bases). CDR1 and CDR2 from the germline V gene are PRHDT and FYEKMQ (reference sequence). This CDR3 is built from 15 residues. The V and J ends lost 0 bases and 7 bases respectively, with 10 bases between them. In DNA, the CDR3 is TGTGCCAGCAGCTTAGGTACAGGTCTCAATTCACCCCTCCACTTT. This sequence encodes CASSLGTGLNSPLHF.

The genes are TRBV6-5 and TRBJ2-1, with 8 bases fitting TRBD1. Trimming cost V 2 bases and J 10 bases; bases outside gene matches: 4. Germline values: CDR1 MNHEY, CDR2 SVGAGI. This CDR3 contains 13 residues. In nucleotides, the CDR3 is TGTGCCAGCAGTTACAAGGACAGGGACGAGCAGTTCTTC. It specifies CASSYKDRDEQFF.

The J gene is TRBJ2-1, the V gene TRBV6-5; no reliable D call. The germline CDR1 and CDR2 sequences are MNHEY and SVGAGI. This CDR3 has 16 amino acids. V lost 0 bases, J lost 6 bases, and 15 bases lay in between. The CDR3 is CASSYSTPSEVNEQFF. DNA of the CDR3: TGTGCCAGCAGTTACTCGACACCCAGTGAGGTCAATGAGCAGTTCTTC.

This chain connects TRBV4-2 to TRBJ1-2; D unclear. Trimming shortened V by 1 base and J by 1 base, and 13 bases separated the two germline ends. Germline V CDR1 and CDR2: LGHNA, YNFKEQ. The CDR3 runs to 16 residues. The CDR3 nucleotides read TGTGCCAGCAGCCAAGGGTCCCATGTAGTTAACTATGGCTACACCTTC. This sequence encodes CASSQGSHVVNYGYTF.

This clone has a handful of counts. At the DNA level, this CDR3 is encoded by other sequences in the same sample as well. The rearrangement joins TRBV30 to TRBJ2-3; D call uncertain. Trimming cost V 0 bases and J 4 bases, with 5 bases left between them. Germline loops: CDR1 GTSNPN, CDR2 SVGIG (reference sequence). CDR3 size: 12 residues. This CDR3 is CAWSVLADTQYF. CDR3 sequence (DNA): TGTGCCTGGAGTGTACTGGCAGATACGCAGTATTTT.

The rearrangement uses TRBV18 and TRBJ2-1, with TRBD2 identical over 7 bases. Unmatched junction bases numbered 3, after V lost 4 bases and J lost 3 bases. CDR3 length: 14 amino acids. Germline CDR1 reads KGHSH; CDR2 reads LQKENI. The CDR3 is CASSRLADYNEQFF. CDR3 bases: TGTGCCAGCTCACGGCTAGCGGACTACAATGAGCAGTTCTTC.

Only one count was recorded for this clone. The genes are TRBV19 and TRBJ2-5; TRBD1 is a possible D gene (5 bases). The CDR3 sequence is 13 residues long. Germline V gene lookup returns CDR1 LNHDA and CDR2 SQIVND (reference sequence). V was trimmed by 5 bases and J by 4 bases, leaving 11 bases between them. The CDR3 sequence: CASSPSGLETQYF. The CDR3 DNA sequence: TGTGCCAGTAGTCCCTCAGGGTTAGAGACCCAGTACTTC.

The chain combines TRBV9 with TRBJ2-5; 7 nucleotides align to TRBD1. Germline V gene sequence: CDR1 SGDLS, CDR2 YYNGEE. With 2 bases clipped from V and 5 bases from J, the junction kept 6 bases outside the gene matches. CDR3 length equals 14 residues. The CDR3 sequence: CASSVGTVRETQYF. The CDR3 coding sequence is TGTGCCAGCAGCGTGGGGACAGTTCGTGAGACCCAGTACTTC.

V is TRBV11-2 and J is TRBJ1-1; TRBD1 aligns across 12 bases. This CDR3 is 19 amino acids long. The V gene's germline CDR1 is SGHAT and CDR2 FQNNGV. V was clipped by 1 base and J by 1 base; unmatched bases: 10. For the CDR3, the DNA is TGTGCCAGCAGCTTAGTAGGTGGGGGACAGGGGGCGCAGAACACTGAAGCTTTCTTT. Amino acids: CASSLVGGGQGAQNTEAFF.